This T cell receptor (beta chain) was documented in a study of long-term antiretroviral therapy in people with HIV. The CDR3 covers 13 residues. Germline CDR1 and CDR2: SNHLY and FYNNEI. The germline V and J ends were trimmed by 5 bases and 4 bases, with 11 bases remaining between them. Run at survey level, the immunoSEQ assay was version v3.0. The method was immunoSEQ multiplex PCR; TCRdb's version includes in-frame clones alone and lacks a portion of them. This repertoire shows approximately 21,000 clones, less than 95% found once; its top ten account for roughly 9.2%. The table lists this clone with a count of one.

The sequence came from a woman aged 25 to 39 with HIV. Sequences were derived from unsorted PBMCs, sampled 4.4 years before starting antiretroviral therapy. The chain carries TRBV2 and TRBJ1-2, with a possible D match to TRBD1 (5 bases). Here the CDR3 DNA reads TGTGCCAGCAGTCCGGACACCGGCTATGGCTACACCTTC. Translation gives CASSPDTGYGYTF.